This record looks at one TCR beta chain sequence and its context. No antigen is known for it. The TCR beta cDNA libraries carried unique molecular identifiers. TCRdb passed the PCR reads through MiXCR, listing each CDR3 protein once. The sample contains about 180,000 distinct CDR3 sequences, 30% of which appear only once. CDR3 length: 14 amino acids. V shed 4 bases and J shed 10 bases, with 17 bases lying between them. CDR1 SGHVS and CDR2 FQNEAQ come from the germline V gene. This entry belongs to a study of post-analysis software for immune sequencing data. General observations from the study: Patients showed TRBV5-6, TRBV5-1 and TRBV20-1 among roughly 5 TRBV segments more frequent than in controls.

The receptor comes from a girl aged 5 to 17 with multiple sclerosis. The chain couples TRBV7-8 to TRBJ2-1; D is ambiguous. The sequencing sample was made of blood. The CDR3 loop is CASSYGVGEEEQFF. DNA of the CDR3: TGTGCCAGCAGCTACGGCGTCGGTGAAGAAGAGCAGTTCTTC.